Each of the 2 T cell receptor beta chains below was sequenced from the same sample in a study of blood T cell repertoires in COVID-19. Libraries were prepared by immunoSEQ multiplex PCR; TCRdb keeps only in-frame clonotypes and omits some of them. Found here are approximately 250,000 clones, 70% to 90% of them singletons; the top ten hold about 4%. Specimen: PBMCs or T cells enriched from blood (not recorded which). The receptor set was obtained from a woman younger than 45 with acute COVID-19.

The chain uses TRBV19 and TRBJ1-1; TRBD1 matches at 7 bases. The V segment lost 5 bases and the J segment 0 bases; nucleotides outside the gene matches: 6. The CDR3 runs to 15 residues. Germline CDR1 is LNHDA and CDR2 is SQIVND (reference sequence). CDR3 nucleotide sequence: TGTGCCAGTAGTGGAGACAGGGAAATGAACACTGAAGCTTTCTTT. It codes for CASSGDREMNTEAFF.

The CDR3 here is CASRRTSGTTDTQYF. The CDR3, as DNA: TGTGCCAGCAGACGGACTAGCGGGACGACAGATACGCAGTATTTT. The gene calls are TRBV6-9 and TRBJ2-3; TRBD2 matches 12 bases. Germline V gives CDR1 MNHGY, CDR2 SVAAGI. Trimming took 6 bases from V and 3 from J; bases not matched to a gene: 4. CDR3 length equals 15 residues.